These T cell receptor beta chains were read from a single sample in a study of T-cell memory formation after mild COVID-19. Each CDR3 protein gets one entry after TCRdb re-called the 5' RACE reads with MiXCR. The table includes hundreds of thousands of distinct CDR3 sequences, roughly 18% detected once. Sequences were obtained from PBMCs or a T cell subset sorted from them (not recorded which). The source of these receptors is a man younger than 30 who had mild COVID-19 (a few samples of this study predate the infection). Cell type and time point are not known. CDR3s include the opening cysteine and the closing phenylalanine or tryptophan. A D gene is named only where the DNA matches it firmly. Size is omitted from some rows. Given values are once, few, many or a class for expanded clones.

cdr3_length,clone_size,d_call,j_call,v_call,cdr3_nt,cdr3_aa
16,few,NA,TRBJ1-2,TRBV7-2,TGTGCCAGCAGCCCCAGGCAGCCTCCCTACTACTATGGCTACACCTTC,CASSPRQPPYYYGYTF
16,many,NA,TRBJ2-5,TRBV15,TGTGCCACCAGCAGAGATGGTGGGCGGGACCAAGAGACCCAGTACTTC,CATSRDGGRDQETQYF
14,few,NA,TRBJ1-2,TRBV7-9,TGTGCCAGCAGCCCAAGTAGTACGTCCTATGGCTACACCTTC,CASSPSSTSYGYTF
12,few,NA,TRBJ2-2,TRBV7-6,TGTGCCAGCAGTTCACAGGGTGGGGAGCTGTTTTTT,CASSSQGGELFF
14,NA,NA,TRBJ2-7,TRBV4-3,TGCGCCAGCAGCAGTGGACTACGGGACTACGAGCAGTACTTC,CASSSGLRDYEQYF
15,NA,TRBD2,TRBJ2-3,TRBV12-3/TRBV12-4,TGTGCCAGCAGTTCGACTAGCGCTGCTACAGATACGCAGTATTTT,CASSSTSAATDTQYF
17,NA,TRBD2,TRBJ2-1,TRBV4-3,TGCGCCAGCAGCCAAGACCGGAGCAGCGGGGGGGCAATTGAGCAGTTCTTC,CASSQDRSSGGAIEQFF
14,NA,TRBD1,TRBJ2-5,TRBV7-7,TGTGCCAGCAGCCCGACGGGACAGCAAGAGACCCAGTACTTC,CASSPTGQQETQYF
15,many,TRBD1,TRBJ1-2,TRBV6-5,TGTGCCAGCGGATTTGAGGACAGGGCGGGCGATGGCTACACCTTC,CASGFEDRAGDGYTF
16,NA,NA,TRBJ2-5,TRBV3-1,TGTGCCAGCAGCCAAGAGACCCCATATTACCAAGAGACCCAGTACTTC,CASSQETPYYQETQYF
15,many,TRBD2,TRBJ2-2,TRBV6-1,TGTGCCAGCAGTTTGCGGGGGGGCAGCACCGGGGAGCTGTTTTTT,CASSLRGGSTGELFF
14,medium-sized,NA,TRBJ2-5,TRBV9,TGTGCCAGCAGCGTAGCTAACAGTCAAGAGACCCAGTACTTC,CASSVANSQETQYF
13,few,TRBD1,TRBJ1-2,TRBV24-1,TGTGCCACCAGTGATTGGACAGGGTACGGCTACACCTTC,CATSDWTGYGYTF
15,NA,TRBD2,TRBJ2-5,TRBV7-2,TGTGCCAGCAGCTTAAATAGCGGGTGGCAAGAGACCCAGTACTTC,CASSLNSGWQETQYF
15,many,TRBD2,TRBJ2-5,TRBV3-1,TGTGCCAGCAGCGAGACTAGCGGGGTTATCGGGACCCAGTACTTC,CASSETSGVIGTQYF
15,many,NA,TRBJ1-2,TRBV12-3/TRBV12-4,TGTGCCAGCAGTCTCCGTCTTGATGTTTCCTATGGCTACACCTTC,CASSLRLDVSYGYTF
14,few,NA,TRBJ1-2,TRBV12-3/TRBV12-4,TGTGCCAGCAGTGCCTGGACGGATAACTATGGCTACACCTTC,CASSAWTDNYGYTF
13,NA,TRBD2,TRBJ2-7,TRBV6-2/TRBV6-3,TGTGCCAGCCGCCGGGAGGTCAACTACGAGCAGTACTTC,CASRREVNYEQYF
13,few,NA,TRBJ2-3,TRBV5-4,TGTGCCAGCAGCTTGTTGGGGCCCAATACGCAGTATTTT,CASSLLGPNTQYF
15,few,NA,TRBJ2-4,TRBV7-8,TGTGCCAGCAGCGATGTAGGGGCGGCCAAAAACATTCAGTACTTC,CASSDVGAAKNIQYF
14,NA,NA,TRBJ2-5,TRBV6-6,TGTGCCAGCAGCCTATTTGGGGGCGGGGAGACCCAGTACTTC,CASSLFGGGETQYF
14,few,NA,TRBJ2-2,TRBV7-2,TGTGCCAGCAGCCAAAGACAGGCCACCGGGGAGCTGTTTTTT,CASSQRQATGELFF
16,NA,TRBD1,TRBJ2-6,TRBV5-1,TGCGCCAGCAGCCCACAGGGGGCCTCAGGGGCCAACGTCCTGACTTTC,CASSPQGASGANVLTF
12,NA,NA,TRBJ2-4,TRBV29-1,TGCAGCGTTGAAGATCCCGAAAACATTCAGTACTTC,CSVEDPENIQYF
16,once,TRBD2,TRBJ2-2,TRBV5-1,TGCGCCAGCAGCTCGCCTAGCGGGACCTACACCGGGGAGCTGTTTTTT,CASSSPSGTYTGELFF
15,few,NA,TRBJ1-4,TRBV7-3,TGTGCCAGCAGCTTAACGGGTGGGAGAGGAGAAAAACTGTTTTTT,CASSLTGGRGEKLFF
13,few,NA,TRBJ2-3,TRBV5-1,TGCGCCAGCAGCGAGGGGGGGGCAGATACGCAGTATTTT,CASSEGGADTQYF
13,NA,NA,TRBJ2-5,TRBV12-3/TRBV12-4,TGTGCCAGCAGTATCGGGGACTCAGAGACCCAGTACTTC,CASSIGDSETQYF
13,NA,TRBD1,TRBJ2-7,TRBV20-1,TGCAGTGCTAGAGATTTAGGGGGCCACGAGCAGTACTTC,CSARDLGGHEQYF
13,NA,NA,TRBJ2-3,TRBV4-1,TGCGCCAGCAGCCAAGATGGCCCAGATACGCAGTATTTT,CASSQDGPDTQYF
12,NA,NA,TRBJ2-2,TRBV6-5,TGTGCCAGCAGAGAATTCGCCGGGGAGCTGTTTTTT,CASREFAGELFF
11,few,NA,TRBJ2-1,TRBV7-9,TGTGCCAGCGGGTCCGGGACTCCAGAGTTCTTC,CASGSGTPEFF
16,few,TRBD1,TRBJ1-6,TRBV4-1,TGCGCCAGCAGCCAACCCTGGACAGGGCGGAATTCACCCCTCCACTTT,CASSQPWTGRNSPLHF
19,few,TRBD2,TRBJ2-3,TRBV4-1,TGCGCCAGCAGCCGATCCACCGGGGGGGGGCTGACCGTCGGAGATACGCAGTATTTT,CASSRSTGGGLTVGDTQYF
14,many,TRBD1,TRBJ1-2,TRBV7-9,TGTGCCAGCAGACGACAGGGGGCGAACTATGGCTACACCTTC,CASRRQGANYGYTF
13,few,NA,TRBJ1-4,TRBV7-9,TGTGCCGCTACAGGCGAAACTAATGAAAAACTGTTTTTT,CAATGETNEKLFF
12,few,NA,TRBJ1-2,TRBV6-5,TGTGCCAGCAGCTCTTGGTCAAGTGGCTACACCTTC,CASSSWSSGYTF
14,NA,NA,TRBJ1-1,TRBV12-3/TRBV12-4,TGTGCCAGCAGTAACTTCCACATGAACACTGAAGCTTTCTTT,CASSNFHMNTEAFF
15,NA,NA,TRBJ1-2,TRBV7-2,TGTGCCAGCAGCTTAGGGGAGGGGGGAAGGTATGGCTACACCTTC,CASSLGEGGRYGYTF
13,many,NA,TRBJ2-7,TRBV6-2/TRBV6-3,TGTGCCAGCAGTGCGTACGAAGCCTACGAGCAGTACTTC,CASSAYEAYEQYF
14,few,TRBD1,TRBJ2-2,TRBV6-2/TRBV6-3,TGTGCCAGCAAGCAGGACAGGGATGCCGGGGAGCTGTTTTTT,CASKQDRDAGELFF
17,NA,NA,TRBJ1-4,TRBV20-1,TGCAGTGCTAGTAAAGTCGGCAGACATGCAACTAATGAAAAACTGTTTTTT,CSASKVGRHATNEKLFF
13,few,TRBD2,TRBJ2-3,TRBV29-1,TGCAGCGTTGAGGCTAGCGGCTCAGATACGCAGTATTTT,CSVEASGSDTQYF
16,NA,NA,TRBJ2-3,TRBV29-1,TGCAGCGTTGTGTGGTCCCTCATGGGCCCTCTCGATACGCAGTATTTT,CSVVWSLMGPLDTQYF
15,many,TRBD1,TRBJ1-2,TRBV18,TGTGCCAGCTCCGGGACAGGGGCTACTCCACATGGCTACACCTTC,CASSGTGATPHGYTF
16,few,NA,TRBJ2-5,TRBV6-5,TGTGCCAGCAGTTACGGCCACGGGACGCACCAAGAGACCCAGTACTTC,CASSYGHGTHQETQYF
12,NA,NA,TRBJ1-5,TRBV18,TGTGCCAGCCGGCTTCACCCCGGGACCCAGCATTTT,CASRLHPGTQHF
16,few,NA,TRBJ2-2,TRBV18,TGTGCCAGCAGACCGCAGAGTTGGGTCGGCACCGGGGAGCTGTTTTTT,CASRPQSWVGTGELFF
12,few,NA,TRBJ2-3,TRBV9,TGTGCCAGCAGCGTAGCCAAGTATACGCAGTATTTT,CASSVAKYTQYF
16,once,NA,TRBJ2-1,TRBV7-9,TGTGCCAGCAGCCTGGGGGTAGGGGTGGGCTACAATGAGCAGTTCTTC,CASSLGVGVGYNEQFF
14,few,TRBD1,TRBJ2-1,TRBV29-1,TGCAGCGTAGTCCGGACAGGGAGCTACAATGAGCAGTTCTTC,CSVVRTGSYNEQFF
10,NA,NA,TRBJ2-3,TRBV25-1,TGTGCCACCCTGACAGATACGCAGTATTTT,CATLTDTQYF
16,few,TRBD1,TRBJ1-1,TRBV4-1,TGCGCCAGCAGCCACTTCAGGGGGCAGCCGAACACTGAAGCTTTCTTT,CASSHFRGQPNTEAFF